This T cell receptor (beta chain) appears in the sequencing data of a study of CD8 T cells in Susac syndrome. The RNA, roughly 0.5 to 1 ug, was put through reverse transcription using random hexamers. Via MiXCR, TCRdb re-called the immunoSEQ multiplex PCR reads, giving one row per CDR3 protein. The table shows some 300,000 distinct CDR3 sequences, with roughly 85% occurring only once. This CDR3 has 15 residues. The germline V gene has CDR1 SGHNT and CDR2 YYREEE (reference sequence). The germline V and J ends were trimmed by 0 bases and 2 bases, with 12 bases remaining between them. The receptor comes from a human donor with multiple sclerosis. Sequencing used CD8+ T cells from PBMCs. The chain uses TRBV5-4 and TRBJ2-7, with TRBD1 as a possible D gene (6 bases). CDR3 in amino acids: CASSLDETGAYEQYF. The CDR3 DNA is TGTGCCAGCAGCTTGGACGAGACAGGAGCCTACGAGCAGTACTTC.